Presented here are 18 T cell receptor beta chains from one specimen sequenced in a study of cytomegalovirus exposure and HLA in healthy donors. Sequenced by immunoSEQ multiplex PCR; TCRdb stores in-frame clones only, minus some. The data hold 89,000 or so clones, with 93% observed a single time. The sample was PBMCs. All receptors derive from a woman aged 25 to 39 in good health and CMV-seropositive.

This chain joins TRBV6-6 and TRBJ2-1; TRBD2 agrees at 11 bases. Unmatched junction bases numbered 10, after V lost 6 bases and J lost 6 bases. There are 16 residues in the CDR3. Germline V gene sequence: CDR1 MNHNY, CDR2 SVGAGI (reference sequence). The CDR3 nucleotides read TGTGCCAGCAGGCCCGCCGGGACTAGCGGACTCAATGAGCAGTTCTTC. The encoded protein is CASRPAGTSGLNEQFF.

The chain employs TRBV28 and TRBJ1-1; no clear D gene. The CDR3 has 15 amino acids. Germline loops: CDR1 MDHEN, CDR2 SYDVKM. Trimming left V 10 bases short and J 4 bases short, with 22 bases between. CDR3 DNA sequence: TGTGCCATTCGCCCGAGCCGCGCGGGGAGCACTGAAGCTTTCTTT. This translates into CAIRPSRAGSTEAFF. Full variable domain (missing parts from reference TRBV28 and TRBJ1-1): DVKVTQSSRYLVKRTGEKVFLECVQDMDHENMFWYRQDPGLGLRLIYFSYDVKMKEKGDIPEGYSVSREKKERFSLILESASTNQTSMYLCAIRPSRAGSTEAFFGQGTRLTVV.

The chain employs TRBV15 and TRBJ1-2; D remains unclear. The CDR3 covers 14 residues. Germline V lookup: CDR1 LNHNV, CDR2 YYDKDF (reference sequence). Trimming removed 0 bases from V and 9 bases from J, with 14 bases in between. CDR3 nucleotides: TGTGCCACCAGCAGAGATAAAGGGAGTAGTAGCTACACCTTC. Translating it yields CATSRDKGSSSYTF.

This clone was detected only once. The chain's CDR3 is CASSFGGRVYEQYF. CDR3 coding DNA: TGTGCCAGCAGCTTCGGCGGGAGGGTATACGAGCAGTACTTC. The chain uses TRBV7-8 and TRBJ2-7; 9 nucleotides align to TRBD2. V shed 3 bases, J shed 4 bases, and the junction held 4 bases outside the gene matches. The CDR3 totals 14 residues. Germline CDR1 and CDR2: SGHVS and FQNEAQ.

The chain employs TRBV9 and TRBJ1-2; TRBD1 might be the D (6 bases). The V gene's germline CDR1 is SGDLS and CDR2 YYNGEE. The germline V and J ends were trimmed by 4 bases and 4 bases, with 14 bases remaining between them. CDR3 length: 14 residues. In nucleotides, the CDR3 is TGTGCCAGCAGCACTGGAGACAGGACCTATGGCTACACCTTC. Translating it yields CASSTGDRTYGYTF.

The chain joins TRBV18 to TRBJ1-4; D remains ambiguous. Germline-derived CDR1 and CDR2 are KGHSH and LQKENI. Trimming cost V 1 base and J 0 bases, with 6 bases left between them. The CDR3 runs 15 residues. In DNA, the CDR3 is TGTGCCAGCTCACCACAGCCCACAACTAATGAAAAACTGTTTTTT. It encodes CASSPQPTTNEKLFF.

The chain has TRBV9 and TRBJ1-6; D gene ambiguous. The CDR3 consists of 13 residues. Trimming pared 0 bases from V and 7 bases from J, leaving 5 bases between. Per germline, CDR1 SGDLS and CDR2 YYNGEE. The CDR3 is CASSVVENSPLHF. CDR3 sequence (DNA): TGTGCCAGCAGCGTAGTGGAGAATTCACCCCTCCACTTT.

J is TRBJ2-7 and V is TRBV6-1; D not resolved. Trimming took off 1 base at V and 7 bases at J, with 17 bases between the two ends. Germline loops: CDR1 MNHNS, CDR2 SASEGT. The CDR3 is 15 amino acids. CDR3 in DNA: TGTGCCAGCAGTGAAGTAACCGGGTACGGTGGTGAGCAGTACTTC. Translation: CASSEVTGYGGEQYF.

The V call is TRBV7-2, the J call TRBJ2-5; 7 bases are shared with TRBD1. This CDR3 is 14 amino acids long. Germline V lookup: CDR1 SGHTA, CDR2 FQGNSA. The J segment lost 1 base and the V segment lost 3 bases, leaving 2 bases of the junction unmatched. The CDR3 coding sequence is TGTGCCAGCAGCTTTAGGGGGCGCCAAGAGACCCAGTACTTC. Translated, it gives CASSFRGRQETQYF.

This sequence joins TRBV29-1 and TRBJ1-2, with TRBD1 matching 8 bases. The ends lost 4 bases at V and 7 bases at J; junction bases unmatched: 14. This CDR3 contains 15 residues. CDR1 SQVTM and CDR2 ANQGSEA come from the germline V gene. The CDR3 sequence is CSVGSRRAGGGGYTF. CDR3 DNA sequence: TGCAGCGTTGGATCGCGCCGGGCAGGGGGCGGTGGCTACACCTTC.

This sequence joins TRBV7-9 and TRBJ2-7, with D possibly being TRBD1 (6 bases). The germline CDR1 and CDR2 sequences are SEHNR and FQNEAQ (reference sequence). Between the trimmed V and J ends, which lost 1 base and 0 bases, there was a span of 13 bases. This CDR3 contains 16 residues. The CDR3, as DNA: TGTGCCAGCAGCTTAGGAATGGGGACACCCTCCTACGAGCAGTACTTC. Translation: CASSLGMGTPSYEQYF.

This clone has just one count. An end of the junction differs from the germline gene, which may be a read error. CDR3 sequence (DNA): TGTGCCAGCAGTAGGGGCACAGGGGGCTATGGCTACACCTTC. It specifies CASSRGTGGYGYTF. This chain uses TRBV19 with TRBJ1-2; the match to TRBD1 covers 8 bases. Germline assignment: CDR1 LNHDA and CDR2 SQIVND (reference sequence). The CDR3 is 14 residues long.

This chain links TRBV4-2 with TRBJ2-7; 13 bases align to TRBD2. The CDR3 length is 16 residues. The V and J ends lost 2 bases and 3 bases, in that order; junction bases with no gene match: 4. Germline V gene sequence: CDR1 LGHNA, CDR2 YNFKEQ. The CDR3 is CASSQTSGRAHYEQYF. Here the CDR3 DNA reads TGTGCCAGCAGCCAAACTAGCGGGAGGGCCCACTACGAGCAGTACTTC.

This chain links TRBV9 with TRBJ2-1; 9 bases match TRBD2. The trim removed 0 bases at V and 5 bases at J, leaving 3 bases unmatched. Germline V gene data show CDR1 as SGDLS and CDR2 as YYNGEE. The CDR3 has 15 amino acids. CDR3 protein: CASSVGASGNNEQFF. Here the CDR3 DNA reads TGTGCCAGCAGCGTAGGGGCTAGCGGGAACAATGAGCAGTTCTTC.

This chain connects TRBV28 to TRBJ2-1, with unresolved D. In germline, CDR1 is MDHEN, CDR2 SYDVKM. With 3 bases removed from V and 4 bases from J, the gap between germline ends came to 13 bases. This CDR3 has 15 amino acids. CDR3 loop: CASSFKPLGYNEQFF. DNA for the CDR3: TGTGCCAGCAGTTTTAAACCACTCGGTTACAATGAGCAGTTCTTC.

This chain connects TRBV7-8 to TRBJ2-7; D is possibly TRBD1 (6 bases). The CDR3 loop spans 13 amino acids. Germline CDR1 is SGHVS and CDR2 is FQNEAQ. V was clipped by 6 bases and J by 6 bases, with 15 bases between them. CDR3 DNA sequence: TGTGCCAGCAGTATACAGGGCGCAGGCGAGCAGTACTTC. Translated, it gives CASSIQGAGEQYF.

The genes are TRBV28 and TRBJ2-7; D perhaps matches TRBD2 (5 bases). This CDR3 spans 15 amino acids. V was cut by 6 bases and J by 2 bases, with 17 bases left in between. Germline loops: CDR1 MDHEN, CDR2 SYDVKM. CDR3 region: CASSRVGGPAYEQYF. The CDR3 DNA reads as TGTGCCAGCAGCAGAGTCGGCGGGCCTGCCTACGAGCAGTACTTC.

The rearrangement uses TRBV7-2 and TRBJ1-1; D is uncertain. V lost 5 bases and J 6 bases, leaving 16 bases between the germline ends. Germline lookup yields CDR1 SGHTA and CDR2 FQGNSA. CDR3 size: 14 residues. In DNA, the CDR3 is TGTGCCAGCAGCCCCCGACCCGGGGAGTCTGAAGCTTTCTTT. It translates to CASSPRPGESEAFF.